Below are 31 T cell receptor beta chains sequenced from a single sample in a study of memory CD4+ T cells and cytomegalovirus serostatus. Assay used: immunoSEQ multiplex PCR; TCRdb lists only in-frame clones, some missing. Among roughly 60,000 clones listed, about 81% were seen once. The sort gate was single viable CD3+CD4+CD8-CD45RO+ cells for memory CD4+ T cells. Sequenced material: memory CD4+ T cells from blood. The receptor set was obtained from an adult in good health and CMV-seronegative.

The chain couples TRBV5-1 to TRBJ1-3; TRBD1 might be the D (5 bases). V was trimmed by 2 bases and J by 0 bases, leaving 6 bases between them. Germline CDR1 SGHRS, CDR2 YFSETQ. The CDR3 has 14 amino acids. The CDR3 loop reads CASSLQVSGNTIYF. The CDR3 coding sequence is TGCGCCAGCAGCTTACAGGTCTCTGGAAACACCATATATTTT.

The chain links TRBV5-8 to TRBJ1-1, with D unresolved. The germline V gene has CDR1 SGHTS and CDR2 YDEGEE. The CDR3 is 12 residues long. Between the trimmed V and J ends, which lost 7 bases and 7 bases, there was a span of 14 bases. This chain's CDR3 is CASGDTALEAFF. CDR3 nucleotides: TGTGCCAGCGGCGATACAGCCCTTGAAGCTTTCTTT.

V gene TRBV11-3 combines with J gene TRBJ2-1; D not certain. CDR3 length: 14 residues. V was cut by 1 base and J by 3 bases, with 7 bases left in between. Germline loops: CDR1 SGHNT, CDR2 YENEEA. The CDR3 coding sequence is TGTGCCAGCAGCTTAGGCGGAGACTACAATGAGCAGTTCTTC. Encoded protein: CASSLGGDYNEQFF.

The rearrangement links TRBV7-3 to TRBJ2-1; D gene ambiguous. The V gene's germline CDR1 is SGHTA and CDR2 FQGTGA. This CDR3 region has 16 residues. The V gene lost 1 base and the J gene lost 5 bases, with 15 bases spanning the gap. As DNA, the CDR3 is TGTGCCAGCAGCTTAAAGTCCGGCGCAGCTAACAATGAGCAGTTCTTC. Translating it yields CASSLKSGAANNEQFF.

This chain connects TRBV7-9 to TRBJ2-2; D not resolved. CDR3 size: 16 residues. Trimming took 5 bases from V and 4 from J, leaving 17 bases between them. The germline CDR1 and CDR2 sequences are SEHNR and FQNEAQ (reference sequence). This chain's CDR3 is CASSPRSSASTGELFF. The CDR3 coding sequence is TGTGCCAGCAGCCCAAGATCTTCCGCGAGCACCGGGGAGCTGTTTTTT.

About this clone: Additional DNA sequences in this sample encode the identical CDR3. The rearrangement uses TRBV18 and TRBJ2-3; D tentatively fits TRBD1 or TRBD2 (5 bases each). V was shortened by 2 bases and J by 1 base, with 7 bases between the two germline ends. CDR1 and CDR2 from the germline V gene are KGHSH and LQKENI. The CDR3 is made up of 14 amino acids. The CDR3 DNA is TGTGCCAGCTCACCAGGGGGAGGCACAGATACGCAGTATTTT. It translates to CASSPGGGTDTQYF.

This chain links TRBV28 with TRBJ2-2, with 7 bases lining up with TRBD2. V dropped 6 bases and J dropped 5; count of bases not matched to a gene: 9. Germline V gene sequence: CDR1 MDHEN, CDR2 SYDVKM. The CDR3 covers 15 residues. The CDR3 DNA is TGTGCCAGCAGACTACGGGACTACCTGACCGGGGAGCTGTTTTTT. It encodes CASRLRDYLTGELFF.

The gene calls are TRBV28 and TRBJ1-3, with D perhaps TRBD1 (5 bases). Germline CDR1 MDHEN, CDR2 SYDVKM. This CDR3 is built from 18 residues. Trimming removed 1 base from V and 1 base from J, with 17 bases in between. The CDR3, as DNA: TGTGCCAGCAGTTTATTGGGGCGGAGGGACGCGTCTGGAAACACCATATATTTT. Translation gives CASSLLGRRDASGNTIYF. The entire variable domain, with the rest obtained from reference TRBV28 and TRBJ1-3, is as follows: DVKVTQSSRYLVKRTGEKVFLECVQDMDHENMFWYRQDPGLGLRLIYFSYDVKMKEKGDIPEGYSVSREKKERFSLILESASTNQTSMYLCASSLLGRRDASGNTIYFGEGSWLTVV.

The chain carries TRBV5-4 and TRBJ2-1; D call uncertain. Trimming stripped 4 bases from V and 6 bases from J, with 17 bases between. Germline assignment: CDR1 SGHNT and CDR2 YYREEE (reference sequence). CDR3 size: 15 residues. CDR3 sequence reads: CASSPKGLQANEQFF. CDR3 DNA sequence: TGTGCCAGCAGCCCCAAAGGGCTTCAGGCCAATGAGCAGTTCTTC.

V gene TRBV30 combines with J gene TRBJ2-7; 10 bases map to TRBD1. This CDR3 has 15 residues. CDR1 is GTSNPN and CDR2 is SVGIG in the germline V gene (reference sequence). Losses at the gene ends were 1 base for V and 6 bases for J; bases not matched to a gene: 9. The CDR3 coding sequence is TGTGCCTGGAGTGGAAAGACAGGGGGCGCTGCCGAGCAGTACTTC. Its protein product is CAWSGKTGGAAEQYF.

Here the CDR3 reads CASSSRGTGELFF. CDR3 in DNA: TGTGCCAGCAGTTCCCGCGGGACCGGGGAGCTGTTTTTT. The rearrangement links TRBV6-6 to TRBJ2-2, with a tentative D call TRBD2 (5 bases). The germline gives CDR1 MNHNY, CDR2 SVGAGI (reference sequence). The CDR3 has 13 amino acids. V was clipped by 4 bases and J by 5 bases, with 8 bases between them.

This clone was counted only a few times. The chain couples TRBV6-4 to TRBJ2-6, with 9 bases matching TRBD1. In germline, CDR1 is MRHNA, CDR2 SNTAGT. The V gene end was trimmed by 1 base and the J gene end by 10 bases; junction bases not matched to a gene: 5. The CDR3 runs to 15 residues. CDR3 nucleotide sequence: TGTGCCAGCAGTGACTTTAGGACAGGGGTTAACGTCCTGACTTTC. Translation: CASSDFRTGVNVLTF.

This chain uses TRBV7-9 with TRBJ1-3; 7 bases agree with TRBD1. The CDR3 length is 13 residues. The germline gives CDR1 SEHNR, CDR2 FQNEAQ (reference sequence). After removal of 5 bases from V and 2 bases from J, the junction contained 0 bases not matched to a gene. The DNA of the CDR3 is TGTGCCAGCAGCCAGGGGGCTGGAAACACCATATATTTT. Translating it yields CASSQGAGNTIYF.

The V call is TRBV14, the J call TRBJ2-5; tentatively, D is TRBD1 (7 bases). The CDR3 is 17 residues long. Germline lookup yields CDR1 SGHDN and CDR2 FVKESK. Trimming left V 1 base short and J 7 bases short, with 22 bases between. The CDR3 loop is CASSQGGGTVGHGTQYF. CDR3 DNA sequence: TGTGCCAGCAGCCAAGGGGGCGGGACAGTCGGCCACGGGACCCAGTACTTC.

This chain links TRBV6-5 with TRBJ1-6; TRBD1 is a possible D gene (6 bases). This CDR3 is 15 amino acids long. V was shortened by 6 bases and J by 5 bases, with 14 bases between the two germline ends. CDR1 MNHEY and CDR2 SVGAGI come from the germline V gene. In DNA, the CDR3 is TGTGCCAGCAGGCCGGGACATTGGAATAATTCACCCCTCCACTTT. The encoded protein is CASRPGHWNNSPLHF.

The J gene is TRBJ1-2, the V gene TRBV6-1; no reliable D call. The CDR3 covers 15 residues. V dropped 5 bases and J dropped 4 bases, with 17 bases sitting between them. Germline CDR1 reads MNHNS; CDR2 reads SASEGT. The CDR3 loop is CASSPALTPSYGYTF. For the CDR3, the DNA is TGTGCCAGCAGTCCAGCCCTGACACCCTCCTATGGCTACACCTTC.

The rearrangement joins TRBV28 to TRBJ2-5, with D perhaps assigned TRBD1 or TRBD2 (7 bases each). CDR1 and CDR2 from the germline V gene are MDHEN and SYDVKM. V was cut by 6 bases and J by 7 bases, with 18 bases left in between. The CDR3 consists of 14 residues. The CDR3 loop is CASRNQGGYGTQYF. The CDR3 DNA reads TGTGCCAGCAGAAACCAGGGGGGGTATGGGACCCAGTACTTC. Drawing the rest from reference TRBV28 and TRBJ2-5, the complete variable domain is DVKVTQSSRYLVKRTGEKVFLECVQDMDHENMFWYRQDPGLGLRLIYFSYDVKMKEKGDIPEGYSVSREKKERFSLILESASTNQTSMYLCASRNQGGYGTQYFGPGTRLLVL.

As concerns this clone: At one end, the junction sequence differs from germline, possibly due to a read error. V and J are TRBV7-2 and TRBJ1-2; D is uncertain. The CDR3 totals 13 residues. Germline assignment: CDR1 SGHTA and CDR2 FQGNSA. This CDR3 is CASSLDFSYGYTF. In nucleotides, the CDR3 is TGTGCCAGCAGTTTAGACTTCAGCTATGGCTACACCTTC.

The chain joins TRBV27 to TRBJ2-2, with 7 bases that match TRBD1. In germline, CDR1 is MNHEY, CDR2 SMNVEV (reference sequence). The CDR3 sequence is 18 residues long. Trimming cost V 6 bases and J 4 bases; bases outside gene matches: 17. CDR3 residues: CASRRRDRTLPATGELFF. Here the CDR3 DNA reads TGTGCCAGCAGACGTCGGGACAGAACTTTACCAGCCACCGGGGAGCTGTTTTTT.

This chain links TRBV25-1 with TRBJ2-4; a weak D match, TRBD2 (7 bases). CDR1 and CDR2 (germline): MGHDK, SYGVNS. Trimming removed 4 bases from V and 11 bases from J, with 9 bases in between. The CDR3 has 11 amino acids. CDR3: CASSGGGFQYF. CDR3 bases: TGTGCCAGCAGTGGCGGGGGCTTTCAGTACTTC.

The rearrangement joins TRBV7-2 to TRBJ2-1; 14 nucleotides line up with TRBD2. The germline V gene encodes CDR1 SGHTA and CDR2 FQGNSA. This CDR3 spans 18 amino acids. V gave up 1 base and J gave up 7 bases; unmatched junction bases: 9. The CDR3 DNA reads TGTGCCAGCAGCTTAGTTTTCGGGACTAGCGGGAGTGGGAATGAGCAGTTCTTC. It translates to CASSLVFGTSGSGNEQFF.

This sequence joins TRBV7-2 and TRBJ2-6; possibly TRBD1 or TRBD2 for D (6 bases each). Germline CDR1 and CDR2: SGHTA and FQGNSA. Trimming stripped 5 bases from V and 0 bases from J, with 11 bases between. The CDR3 is 16 amino acids. The CDR3 protein is CASSPGALSGANVLTF. In DNA form, the CDR3 reads TGTGCCAGCAGCCCGGGGGCCCTCTCTGGGGCCAACGTCCTGACTTTC.

The rearrangement links TRBV5-1 to TRBJ2-4; 7 bases agree with TRBD1. CDR1 SGHRS and CDR2 YFSETQ come from the germline V gene. This CDR3 has 14 residues. The junction had 4 bases not matched to a gene; V was cut back by 0 bases and J by 7 bases. DNA of the CDR3: TGCGCCAGCAGCTTGGGACAGGGTGTGAACATTCAGTACTTC. Its protein product is CASSLGQGVNIQYF.

The chain is built from TRBV10-3 and TRBJ2-5, with 9 positions matching TRBD1. The CDR3 contains 18 residues. Germline lookup yields CDR1 ENHRY and CDR2 SYGVKD. J lost 5 bases, V lost 0 bases, and 13 bases had no gene match. The CDR3 DNA is TGTGCCATCAGTGAGTCGGAACAGGGGGCCCTTTTTGTGGAGACCCAGTACTTC. Its translation is CAISESEQGALFVETQYF.

The chain carries TRBV11-2 and TRBJ2-1; the D is unclear. The V gene lost 4 bases and the J gene lost 7 bases, with 11 bases spanning the gap. Germline loops: CDR1 SGHAT, CDR2 FQNNGV. This CDR3 comprises 13 residues. The CDR3 is CASSSDRVNEQFF. For the CDR3, the DNA is TGTGCCAGCAGCTCCGACCGGGTAAATGAGCAGTTCTTC.

This chain joins TRBV6-5 and TRBJ2-5; TRBD1 matches 8 bases. This CDR3 comprises 15 residues. V was clipped by 7 bases and J by 7 bases; unmatched bases: 14. Per germline, CDR1 MNHEY and CDR2 SVGAGI. As DNA, the CDR3 is TGTGCCAGCATTCAGTCCGGGACAGGTTATGGGACCCAGTACTTC. Translated: CASIQSGTGYGTQYF.

This chain connects TRBV11-2 to TRBJ1-1; D unresolved. With 4 bases removed from V and 2 bases from J, the gap between germline ends came to 11 bases. This CDR3 has 14 amino acids. Looked up from germline, CDR1 is SGHAT and CDR2 is FQNNGV. The CDR3 region is CASSSLDGNTEAFF. DNA of the CDR3: TGTGCCAGCAGCTCTCTTGACGGAAACACTGAAGCTTTCTTT.

The V and J genes are TRBV14 and TRBJ2-1, with D uncertain. Per germline, CDR1 SGHDN and CDR2 FVKESK. V shed 0 bases and J shed 7 bases, with 16 bases lying between them. The CDR3 length is 16 residues. CDR3 nucleotides: TGTGCCAGCAGCCAAGATTTGACATACCGAAGGAATGAGCAGTTCTTC. Protein sequence: CASSQDLTYRRNEQFF.

The chain combines TRBV18 with TRBJ2-7; D remains ambiguous. The CDR3 totals 13 residues. V was clipped by 2 bases and J by 1 base, with 6 bases between them. From germline, CDR1 is KGHSH and CDR2 LQKENI. The CDR3 spells CASSPTVSYEQYF. CDR3 nucleotides: TGTGCCAGCTCACCAACGGTATCCTACGAGCAGTACTTC.

The rearrangement joins TRBV6-6 to TRBJ2-7, with 8 positions matching TRBD2. This CDR3 contains 14 residues. Germline assignment: CDR1 MNHNY and CDR2 SVGAGI (reference sequence). After removal of 5 bases from V and 2 bases from J, the junction contained 5 bases not matched to a gene. DNA of the CDR3: TGTGCCAGCAGTCCCGGACTAGCCCCCTACGAGCAGTACTTC. It translates to CASSPGLAPYEQYF.

The chain is built from TRBV7-3 and TRBJ1-1, with 7 bases fitting TRBD1. Looked up from germline, CDR1 is SGHTA and CDR2 is FQGTGA. The CDR3 covers 14 residues. V was clipped by 5 bases and J by 4 bases; unmatched bases: 7. CDR3 coding DNA: TGTGCCAGCAGCCGACAGGGCCTCGTCACTGAAGCTTTCTTT. Protein product: CASSRQGLVTEAFF.